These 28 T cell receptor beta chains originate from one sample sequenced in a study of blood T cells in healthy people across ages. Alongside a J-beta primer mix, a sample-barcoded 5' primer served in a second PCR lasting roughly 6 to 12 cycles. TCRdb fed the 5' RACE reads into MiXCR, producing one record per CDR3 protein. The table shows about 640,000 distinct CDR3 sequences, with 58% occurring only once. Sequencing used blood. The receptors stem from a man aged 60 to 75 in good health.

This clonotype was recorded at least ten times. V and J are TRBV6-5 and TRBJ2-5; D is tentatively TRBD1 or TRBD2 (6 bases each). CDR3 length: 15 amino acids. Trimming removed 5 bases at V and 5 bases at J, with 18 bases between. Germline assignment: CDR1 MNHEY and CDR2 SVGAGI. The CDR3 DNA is TGTGCCAGCAGTCAACGTAGGGGGGTATGGGAGACCCAGTACTTC. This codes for CASSQRRGVWETQYF.

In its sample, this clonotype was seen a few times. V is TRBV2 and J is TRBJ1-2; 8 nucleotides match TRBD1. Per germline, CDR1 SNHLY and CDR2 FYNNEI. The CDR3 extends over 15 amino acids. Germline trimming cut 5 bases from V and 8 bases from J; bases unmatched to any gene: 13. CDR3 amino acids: CASSTYGQGYQGYTF. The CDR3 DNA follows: TGTGCCAGCAGTACGTACGGACAGGGCTATCAGGGCTACACCTTC.

CDR3 region: CSARAGRKYEQYF. CDR3 sequence (DNA): TGCAGTGCTAGAGCGGGCAGAAAGTACGAGCAGTACTTC. The V gene is TRBV20-1, the J gene TRBJ2-7; D gene uncertain. This CDR3 contains 13 residues. In germline, CDR1 is DFQATT, CDR2 SNEGSKA (reference sequence). V lost 1 base and J 4 bases, leaving 11 bases between the germline ends.

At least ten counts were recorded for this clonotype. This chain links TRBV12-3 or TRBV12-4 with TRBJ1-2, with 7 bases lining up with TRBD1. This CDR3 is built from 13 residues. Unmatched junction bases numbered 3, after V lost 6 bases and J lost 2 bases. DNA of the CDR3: TGTGCCAGCAGCCCGGGACAGAACTATGGCTACACCTTC. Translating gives CASSPGQNYGYTF.

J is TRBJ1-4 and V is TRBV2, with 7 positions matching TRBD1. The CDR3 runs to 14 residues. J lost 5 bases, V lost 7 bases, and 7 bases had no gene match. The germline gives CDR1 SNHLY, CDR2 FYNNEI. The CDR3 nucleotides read TGTGCCAGCACGGCCAGGGGGTCGAATGAAAAACTGTTTTTT. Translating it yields CASTARGSNEKLFF.

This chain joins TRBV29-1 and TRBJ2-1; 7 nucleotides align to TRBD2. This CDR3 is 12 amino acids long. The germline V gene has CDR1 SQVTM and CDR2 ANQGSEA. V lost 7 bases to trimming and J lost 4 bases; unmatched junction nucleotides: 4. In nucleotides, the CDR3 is TGCAGCGGGGGGAGGGGTTACAATGAGCAGTTCTTC. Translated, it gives CSGGRGYNEQFF.

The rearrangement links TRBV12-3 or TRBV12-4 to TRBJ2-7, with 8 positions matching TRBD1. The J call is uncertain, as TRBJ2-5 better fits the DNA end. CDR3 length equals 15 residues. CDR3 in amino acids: CASTLGQGAWETQYF. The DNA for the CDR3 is TGTGCCAGCACCTTGGGGCAGGGGGCATGGGAGACCCAGTACTTC.

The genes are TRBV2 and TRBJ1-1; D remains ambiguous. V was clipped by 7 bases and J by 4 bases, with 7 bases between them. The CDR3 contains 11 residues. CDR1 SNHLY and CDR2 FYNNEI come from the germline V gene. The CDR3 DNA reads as TGTGCCAGCATCCGGGGCACTGAAGCTTTCTTT. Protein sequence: CASIRGTEAFF.

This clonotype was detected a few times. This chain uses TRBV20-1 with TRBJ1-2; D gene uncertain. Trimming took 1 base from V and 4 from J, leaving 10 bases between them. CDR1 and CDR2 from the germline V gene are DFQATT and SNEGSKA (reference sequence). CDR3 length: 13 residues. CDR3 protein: CSARVSGSYGYTF. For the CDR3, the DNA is TGCAGTGCTAGAGTGAGCGGATCCTATGGCTACACCTTC.

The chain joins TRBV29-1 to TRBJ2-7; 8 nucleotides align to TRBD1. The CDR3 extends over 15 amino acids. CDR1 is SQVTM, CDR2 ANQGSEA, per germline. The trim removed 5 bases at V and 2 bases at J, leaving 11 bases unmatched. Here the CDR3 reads CSVSSPTGGAYEQYF. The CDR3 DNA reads TGCAGCGTTTCCTCTCCTACAGGGGGTGCCTACGAGCAGTACTTC.

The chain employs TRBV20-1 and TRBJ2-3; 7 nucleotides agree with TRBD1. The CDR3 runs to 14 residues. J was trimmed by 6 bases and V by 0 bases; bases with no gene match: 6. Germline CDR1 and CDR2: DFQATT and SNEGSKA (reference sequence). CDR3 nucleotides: TGCAGTGCTAGAGATCCGAGGGGGCGGGATACGCAGTATTTT. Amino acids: CSARDPRGRDTQYF.

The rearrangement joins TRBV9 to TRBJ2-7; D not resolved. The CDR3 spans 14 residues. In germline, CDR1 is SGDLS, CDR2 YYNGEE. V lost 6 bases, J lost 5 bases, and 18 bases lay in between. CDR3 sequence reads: CASIPCRKKNEQYF. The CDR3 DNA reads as TGTGCCAGCATCCCCTGCCGCAAAAAGAACGAGCAGTACTTC.

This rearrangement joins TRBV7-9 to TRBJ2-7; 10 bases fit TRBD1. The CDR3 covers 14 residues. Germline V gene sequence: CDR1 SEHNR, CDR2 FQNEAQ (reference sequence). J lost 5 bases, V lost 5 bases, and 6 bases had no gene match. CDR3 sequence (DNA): TGTGCCAGCAGCCCTGGGACAGGGGTCAACGAGCAGTACGTC. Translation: CASSPGTGVNEQYV.

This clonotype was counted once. CDR3 in DNA: TGTGCCACCAGCAGAGAATTGCTGGTAGGGGGCGGTGGAAACACCATATATTTT. Translation: CATSRELLVGGGGNTIYF. V gene TRBV15 combines with J gene TRBJ1-3; 7 nucleotides line up with TRBD1. This CDR3 has 18 amino acids. CDR1 LNHNV and CDR2 YYDKDF come from the germline V gene (reference sequence). With V trimmed by 0 bases and J by 3 bases, 11 bases remained unmatched. Full variable domain (remainder filled in from reference TRBV15 and TRBJ1-3): DAMVIQNPRYQVTQFGKPVTLSCSQTLNHNVMYWYQQKSSQAPKLLFHYYDKDFNNEADTPDNFQSRRPNTSFCFLDIRSPGLGDTAMYLCATSRELLVGGGGNTIYFGEGSWLTVV.

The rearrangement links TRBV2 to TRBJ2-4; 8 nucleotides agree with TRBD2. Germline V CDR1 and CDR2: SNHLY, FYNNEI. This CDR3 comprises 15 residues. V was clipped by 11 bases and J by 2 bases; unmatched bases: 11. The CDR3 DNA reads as TGTGCCGTCGGGAGGGACGGGTTAACCAAAAACATTCAGTACTTC. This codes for CAVGRDGLTKNIQYF.

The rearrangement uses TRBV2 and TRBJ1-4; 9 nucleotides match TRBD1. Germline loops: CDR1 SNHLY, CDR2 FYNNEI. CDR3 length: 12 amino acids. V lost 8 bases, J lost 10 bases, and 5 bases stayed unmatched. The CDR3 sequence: CASRDRVRKLFF. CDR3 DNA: TGTGCCAGCCGGGACAGGGTTCGAAAACTGTTTTTT.

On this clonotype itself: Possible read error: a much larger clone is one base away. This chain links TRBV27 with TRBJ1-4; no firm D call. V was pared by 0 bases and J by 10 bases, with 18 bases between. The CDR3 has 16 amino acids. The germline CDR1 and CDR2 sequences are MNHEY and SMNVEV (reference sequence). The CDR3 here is CASSLSETSVIGKLFF. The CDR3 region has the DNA TGTGCCAGCAGTTTATCCGAGACTAGTGTTATTGGAAAACTGTTTTTT.

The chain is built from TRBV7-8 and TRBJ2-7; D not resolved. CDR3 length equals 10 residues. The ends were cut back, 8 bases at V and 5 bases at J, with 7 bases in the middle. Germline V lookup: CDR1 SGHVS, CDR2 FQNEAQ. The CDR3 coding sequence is TGTGCCAGCGGGTTACACGAGCAGTACTTC. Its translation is CASGLHEQYF.

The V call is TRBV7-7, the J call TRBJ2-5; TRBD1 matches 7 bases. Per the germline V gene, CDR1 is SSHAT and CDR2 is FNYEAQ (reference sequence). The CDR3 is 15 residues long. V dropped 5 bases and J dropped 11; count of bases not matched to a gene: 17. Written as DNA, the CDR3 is TGTGCCAGCAGCGTAGGGACAGCTCTGGTCAATGAGCAGTACTTC. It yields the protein CASSVGTALVNEQYF.

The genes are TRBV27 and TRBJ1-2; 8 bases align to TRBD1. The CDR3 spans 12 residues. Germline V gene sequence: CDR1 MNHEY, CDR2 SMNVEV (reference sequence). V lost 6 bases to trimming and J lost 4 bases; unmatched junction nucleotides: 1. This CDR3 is CASRTGVYGYTF. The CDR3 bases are TGTGCCAGCAGGACAGGGGTCTATGGCTACACCTTC.

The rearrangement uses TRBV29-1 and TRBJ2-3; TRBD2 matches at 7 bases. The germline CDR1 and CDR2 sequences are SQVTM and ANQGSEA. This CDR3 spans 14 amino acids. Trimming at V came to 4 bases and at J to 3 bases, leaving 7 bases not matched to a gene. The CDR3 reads CSVAPGGGTDTQYF. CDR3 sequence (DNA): TGCAGCGTTGCCCCGGGGGGTGGAACAGATACGCAGTATTTT.

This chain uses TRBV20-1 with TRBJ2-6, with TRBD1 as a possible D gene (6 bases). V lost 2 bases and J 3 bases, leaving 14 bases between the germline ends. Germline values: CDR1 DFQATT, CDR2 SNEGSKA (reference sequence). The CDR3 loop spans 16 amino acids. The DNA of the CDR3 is TGCAGTGCTAGACAACAGGGTGGTGGTGGGGCCAACGTCCTGACTTTC. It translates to CSARQQGGGGANVLTF.

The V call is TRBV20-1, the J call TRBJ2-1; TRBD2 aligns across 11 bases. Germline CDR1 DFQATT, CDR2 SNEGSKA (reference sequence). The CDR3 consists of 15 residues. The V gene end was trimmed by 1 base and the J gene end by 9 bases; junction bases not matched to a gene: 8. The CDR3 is CSARVLAGGLGEQFF. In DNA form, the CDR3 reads TGCAGTGCTAGAGTTCTAGCGGGGGGCCTTGGTGAGCAGTTCTTC.

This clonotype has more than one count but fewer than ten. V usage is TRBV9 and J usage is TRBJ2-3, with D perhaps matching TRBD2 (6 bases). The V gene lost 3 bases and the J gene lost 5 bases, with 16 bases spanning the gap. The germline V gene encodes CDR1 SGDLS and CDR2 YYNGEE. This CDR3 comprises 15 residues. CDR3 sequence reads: CASSALPMGGDTQYF. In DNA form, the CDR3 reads TGTGCCAGCAGCGCACTCCCCATGGGGGGAGATACGCAGTATTTT.

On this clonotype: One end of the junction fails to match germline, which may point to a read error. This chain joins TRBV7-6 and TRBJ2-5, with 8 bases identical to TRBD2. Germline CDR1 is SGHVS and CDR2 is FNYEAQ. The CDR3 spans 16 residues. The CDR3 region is CASSLVPGGEQATQYF. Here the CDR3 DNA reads TGTGCCAGCAGCTTAGTTCCGGGGGGGGAACAAGCGACCCAGTACTTC.

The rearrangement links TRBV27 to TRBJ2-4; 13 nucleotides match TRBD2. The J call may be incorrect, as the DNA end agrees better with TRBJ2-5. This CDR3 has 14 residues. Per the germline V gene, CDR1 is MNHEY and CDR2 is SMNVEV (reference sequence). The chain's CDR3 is CASGTSGVVETQYF. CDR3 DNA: TGTGCCAGCGGGACTAGCGGGGTGGTAGAGACCCAGTACTTC.

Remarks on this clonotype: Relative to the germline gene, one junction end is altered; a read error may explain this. In DNA, the CDR3 is TGCAGTGCTCTCAGAACAGGGGCCGCGGATCACCCCCAGCATTTT. Protein: CSALRTGAADHPQHF. This chain joins TRBV20-1 and TRBJ1-5; TRBD1 aligns across 7 bases. Germline V lookup: CDR1 DFQATT, CDR2 SNEGSKA (reference sequence). The CDR3 extends over 15 amino acids.

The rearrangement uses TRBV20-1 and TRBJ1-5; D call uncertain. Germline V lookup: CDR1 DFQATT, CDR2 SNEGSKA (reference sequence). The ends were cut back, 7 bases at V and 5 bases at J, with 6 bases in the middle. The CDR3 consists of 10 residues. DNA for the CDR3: TGCAGTGTGAGTGATCAGCCCCAGCATTTT. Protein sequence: CSVSDQPQHF.